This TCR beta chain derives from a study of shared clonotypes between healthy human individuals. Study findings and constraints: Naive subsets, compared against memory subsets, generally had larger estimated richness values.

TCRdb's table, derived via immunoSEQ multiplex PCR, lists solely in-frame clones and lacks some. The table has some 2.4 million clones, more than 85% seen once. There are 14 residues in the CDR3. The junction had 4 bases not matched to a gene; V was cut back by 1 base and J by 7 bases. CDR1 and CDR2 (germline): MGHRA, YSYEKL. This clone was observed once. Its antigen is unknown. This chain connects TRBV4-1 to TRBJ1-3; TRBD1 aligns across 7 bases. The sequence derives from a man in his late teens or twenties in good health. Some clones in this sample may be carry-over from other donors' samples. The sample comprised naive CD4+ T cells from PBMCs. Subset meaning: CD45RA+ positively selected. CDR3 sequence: CASSQGTGGNTIYF. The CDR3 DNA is TGCGCCAGCAGCCAAGGGACAGGCGGCAACACCATATATTTT.